The 29 T cell receptor beta chains given below trace back to one sample, sequenced in a study of blood T cell repertoires in COVID-19. Sequencing was performed with immunoSEQ multiplex PCR; in TCRdb, only in-frame clones are kept and a portion is missing. This repertoire shows under 300,000 clones, 70% to 90% found once; its top ten account for 2% to 2.5%. Sequenced sample: peripheral blood. All receptors come from a woman aged 35 to 49 who had recovered from COVID-19.

V is TRBV4-3 and J is TRBJ1-2; TRBD1 aligns across 7 bases. Trimming at V came to 1 base and at J to 0 bases, leaving 11 bases not matched to a gene. CDR1 and CDR2 from the germline V gene are LGHNA and YSLEER. CDR3 length: 18 amino acids. The CDR3 protein is CASSQGGAGGRSNYGYTF. The CDR3 DNA reads as TGCGCCAGCAGCCAAGGGGGGGCAGGGGGTAGATCTAACTATGGCTACACCTTC.

The chain recombines TRBV6-1 with TRBJ1-2; D not resolved. The V gene lost 2 bases and the J gene lost 1 base, with 11 bases spanning the gap. Germline lookup yields CDR1 MNHNS and CDR2 SASEGT. The CDR3 is made up of 15 amino acids. The CDR3 loop is CASSEYGLGNYGYTF. As DNA, the CDR3 is TGTGCCAGCAGTGAATATGGGCTCGGTAACTATGGCTACACCTTC.

This clone has a handful of counts. This chain uses TRBV4-3 with TRBJ2-5, with D perhaps TRBD2 (7 bases). Germline CDR1 reads LGHNA; CDR2 reads YSLEER. This CDR3 is built from 15 residues. V was pared by 6 bases and J by 7 bases, with 21 bases between. CDR3 loop: CASSPGLGGAWTQYF. CDR3 nucleotide sequence: TGCGCCAGCAGTCCTGGACTAGGGGGGGCCTGGACCCAGTACTTC.

The chain combines TRBV7-2 with TRBJ1-3; D call uncertain. The germline CDR1 and CDR2 sequences are SGHTA and FQGNSA. Trimming shortened V by 1 base and J by 3 bases, and 7 bases separated the two germline ends. The CDR3 totals 14 residues. The CDR3 DNA reads TGTGCCAGCAGCTTAGGCGGAGATGGAAACACCATATATTTT. It is translated as CASSLGGDGNTIYF.

The V call is TRBV24-1, the J call TRBJ2-3, with D perhaps TRBD2 (6 bases). The germline V gene encodes CDR1 KGHDR and CDR2 SFDVKD. The length of the CDR3 is 17 residues. Between the trimmed V and J ends, which lost 2 bases and 5 bases, there was a span of 19 bases. CDR3 sequence: CATSDSPGRVAGDTQYF. CDR3 bases: TGTGCCACCAGTGATTCTCCCGGGAGAGTGGCGGGAGATACGCAGTATTTT.

The V and J genes are TRBV6-6 and TRBJ2-7; D is uncertain. The CDR3 consists of 17 residues. Per germline, CDR1 MNHNY and CDR2 SVGAGI (reference sequence). Trimming cost V 5 bases and J 0 bases, with 20 bases left between them. The CDR3: CASSPSLLQENSYEQYF. The CDR3 nucleotides are TGTGCCAGCAGTCCCTCCCTATTGCAGGAAAACTCCTACGAGCAGTACTTC.

The chain is built from TRBV5-1 and TRBJ2-5; TRBD2 matches 8 bases. CDR3 length: 16 amino acids. V was pared by 0 bases and J by 5 bases, with 9 bases of the junction left unmatched. In germline, CDR1 is SGHRS, CDR2 YFSETQ. CDR3 sequence: CASSLVGSGARETQYF. The CDR3 DNA reads as TGCGCCAGCAGCTTGGTGGGTAGCGGGGCTCGCGAGACCCAGTACTTC. Using reference TRBV5-1 and TRBJ2-5 for the parts outside the CDR3, the full variable domain is KAGVTQTPRYLIKTRGQQVTLSCSPISGHRSVSWYQQTPGQGLQFLFEYFSETQRNKGNFPGRFSGRQFSNSRSEMNVSTLELGDSALYLCASSLVGSGARETQYFGPGTRLLVL.

This clone came up a few times. The CDR3 here is CASSSDSSGANVLTF. In nucleotides, the CDR3 is TGTGCCAGCAGCTCAGACAGCTCTGGGGCCAACGTCCTGACTTTC. The rearrangement uses TRBV3-1 (or the pseudogene TRBV3-2) and TRBJ2-6; perhaps TRBD1 as D (5 bases). V lost 5 bases, J lost 0 bases, and 8 bases lay in between. The CDR3 length is 15 residues. Per the germline V gene, CDR1 is LGHDT and CDR2 is YNNKEL (reference sequence).

V gene TRBV27 combines with J gene TRBJ1-2; TRBD1 is a possible D gene (5 bases). V lost 6 bases and J lost 2, with 13 bases in between. Germline V gene sequence: CDR1 MNHEY, CDR2 SMNVEV (reference sequence). The CDR3 loop spans 14 amino acids. CDR3: CASRDGAGNYGYTF. The CDR3 nucleotides read TGTGCCAGCAGGGATGGTGCAGGGAACTATGGCTACACCTTC.

The chain links TRBV11-1 to TRBJ2-5; no clear D gene. Germline CDR1 and CDR2: SGHAT and FQDESV (reference sequence). This CDR3 is 14 amino acids long. The V and J ends lost 6 bases and 2 bases respectively, with 13 bases between them. CDR3 residues: CASSPRRSQETQYF. Written as DNA, the CDR3 is TGTGCCAGCAGTCCCCGTCGGTCGCAAGAGACCCAGTACTTC.

Comments on this clone: Other DNA sequences of this sample code for an identical CDR3. This chain links TRBV5-5 with TRBJ2-5, with D possibly TRBD2 on 5 matching bases. Germline V lookup: CDR1 SGHKS, CDR2 YYEKEE (reference sequence). CDR3 size: 15 residues. V was cut by 0 bases and J by 2 bases, with 11 bases left in between. Written as DNA, the CDR3 is TGTGCCAGCAGCTTGGGAGGTAGGAGGCAAGAGACCCAGTACTTC. Translating it yields CASSLGGRRQETQYF.

V usage is TRBV5-1 and J usage is TRBJ2-7; 14 bases agree with TRBD2. CDR3 length equals 20 residues. CDR1 is SGHRS, CDR2 YFSETQ, per germline. The ends lost 0 bases at V and 6 bases at J; junction bases unmatched: 17. The CDR3 spells CASSLDGSRGSGLAGAEQYF. The CDR3 nucleotides are TGCGCCAGCAGCTTGGACGGCTCCAGGGGGTCGGGACTAGCGGGGGCCGAGCAGTACTTC.

The CDR3 DNA reads TGTGCCAGCAGCCCCCGGGACAGGGGAGGCTATGGCTACACCTTC. This sequence encodes CASSPRDRGGYGYTF. The rearrangement joins TRBV5-6 to TRBJ1-2, with TRBD1 identical over 10 bases. The CDR3 is made up of 15 amino acids. Trimming cost V 4 bases and J 4 bases; bases outside gene matches: 7. CDR1 and CDR2 from the germline V gene are SGHDT and YYEEEE.

This chain uses TRBV27 with TRBJ2-3; TRBD2 matches at 8 bases. Germline V gene sequence: CDR1 MNHEY, CDR2 SMNVEV (reference sequence). The CDR3 contains 12 residues. With 2 bases clipped from V and 9 bases from J, the junction kept 1 base outside the gene matches. CDR3 loop: CASSLTGGTQYF. Here the CDR3 DNA reads TGTGCCAGCAGTTTAACGGGGGGGACGCAGTATTTT.

The J gene is TRBJ2-3, the V gene TRBV7-2, with TRBD1 identical over 7 bases. CDR3 length: 15 amino acids. Germline CDR1 reads SGHTA; CDR2 reads FQGNSA. J gave up 4 bases and V 3 bases, and 7 bases lay outside the gene matches. CDR3 nucleotide sequence: TGTGCCAGCAGCTTGAGGGGGCGCGGGCCAGATACGCAGTATTTT. This codes for CASSLRGRGPDTQYF.

This rearrangement joins TRBV30 to TRBJ1-3, with D possibly TRBD1 on 6 matching bases. CDR3 length equals 15 residues. The V and J ends lost 0 bases and 4 bases respectively, with 13 bases between them. Germline V gives CDR1 GTSNPN, CDR2 SVGIG (reference sequence). CDR3 sequence: CAWSVSQGPGNTIYF. CDR3 in DNA: TGTGCCTGGAGTGTTTCACAGGGTCCGGGAAACACCATATATTTT.

The chain carries TRBV15 and TRBJ2-7, with 9 bases that match TRBD1. This CDR3 spans 15 amino acids. V lost 5 bases and J lost 1; bases outside the gene matches: 6. The germline V gene has CDR1 LNHNV and CDR2 YYDKDF (reference sequence). The CDR3 loop is CATSADRGLSYEQYF. The DNA of the CDR3 is TGTGCCACCAGCGCGGACAGGGGTCTTTCCTACGAGCAGTACTTC. The variable domain in full, with the rest retrieved from reference TRBV15 and TRBJ2-7, is DAMVIQNPRYQVTQFGKPVTLSCSQTLNHNVMYWYQQKSSQAPKLLFHYYDKDFNNEADTPDNFQSRRPNTSFCFLDIRSPGLGDTAMYLCATSADRGLSYEQYFGPGTRLTVT.

J is TRBJ2-2 and V is TRBV5-6; the D is unclear. The germline CDR1 and CDR2 sequences are SGHDT and YYEEEE. The V and J ends lost 3 bases and 0 bases respectively, with 3 bases between them. This CDR3 spans 13 amino acids. The CDR3 sequence is CASSSTNTGELFF. CDR3 nucleotide sequence: TGTGCCAGCAGCTCCACGAACACCGGGGAGCTGTTTTTT. The full variable domain, with the rest looked up from reference TRBV5-6 and TRBJ2-2, is DAGVTQSPTHLIKTRGQQVTLRCSPKSGHDTVSWYQQALGQGPQFIFQYYEEEERQRGNFPDRFSGHQFPNYSSELNVNALLLGDSALYLCASSSTNTGELFFGEGSRLTVL.

V and J are TRBV19 and TRBJ2-7, with D possibly TRBD2 on 6 matching bases. With 3 bases removed from V and 4 bases from J, the gap between germline ends came to 16 bases. Germline V gene sequence: CDR1 LNHDA, CDR2 SQIVND (reference sequence). The CDR3 is 15 residues long. The CDR3 coding sequence is TGTGCCAGTAGTATTTCGGGGGTTGTTGGGTACGAGCAGTACTTC. This encodes CASSISGVVGYEQYF.

The V call is TRBV1, the J call TRBJ1-2. TRBV1 corresponds to a pseudogene. The CDR3 is 15 amino acids. The CDR3 here is CTSSQERVRGIGYTF. The CDR3 nucleotides read TGCACCAGCAGCCAAGAAAGGGTGCGGGGTATCGGCTACACCTTC.

The gene calls are TRBV6-1 and TRBJ1-2; D gene uncertain. The V and J ends lost 0 bases and 4 bases respectively, with 9 bases between them. Germline lookup yields CDR1 MNHNS and CDR2 SASEGT. The CDR3 sequence is 14 residues long. Here the CDR3 reads CASSEAGSTYGYTF. The DNA of the CDR3 is TGTGCCAGCAGTGAAGCGGGCAGCACCTATGGCTACACCTTC.

V and J are TRBV4-3 and TRBJ1-6; TRBD1 is a possible D gene (5 bases). This CDR3 is 17 amino acids long. V lost 6 bases to trimming and J lost 3 bases, with 18 bases between them. Germline CDR1 is LGHNA and CDR2 is YSLEER. The CDR3, as DNA: TGCGCCAGCAGTCCGACTTCGGGGGGTAACTATAATTCACCCCTCCACTTT. It encodes CASSPTSGGNYNSPLHF.

This rearrangement joins TRBV4-1 to TRBJ2-1; tentatively, D is TRBD2 (6 bases). V was shortened by 0 bases and J by 3 bases, with 9 bases between the two germline ends. The length of the CDR3 is 15 residues. Looked up from germline, CDR1 is MGHRA and CDR2 is YSYEKL. This CDR3 is CASSQERLVYNEQFF. CDR3 DNA: TGCGCCAGCAGCCAAGAAAGACTAGTCTACAATGAGCAGTTCTTC.

This sequence joins TRBV5-1 and TRBJ2-2; D perhaps matches TRBD2 (6 bases). The germline CDR1 and CDR2 sequences are SGHRS and YFSETQ. Trimming left V 4 bases short and J 4 bases short, with 17 bases between. There are 16 residues in the CDR3. In DNA form, the CDR3 reads TGCGCCAGCAGCCCTTCGGTGGGAGGTTTCACCGGGGAGCTGTTTTTT. It translates to CASSPSVGGFTGELFF.

The chain uses TRBV10-3 and TRBJ2-1, with D possibly being TRBD2 (5 bases). The V end was cut by 2 bases, the J end by 1 base, with 6 bases between. This CDR3 contains 14 residues. The V gene's germline CDR1 is ENHRY and CDR2 SYGVKD. CDR3 region: CAISERESYNEQFF. In nucleotides, the CDR3 is TGTGCCATCAGTGAGAGGGAGTCCTACAATGAGCAGTTCTTC.

About this clone: Additional DNA sequences in this sample encode the identical CDR3. The chain links TRBV28 to TRBJ2-2; D unresolved. Trimming removed 3 bases from V and 5 bases from J, with 4 bases in between. There are 12 residues in the CDR3. Germline V gene sequence: CDR1 MDHEN, CDR2 SYDVKM. The CDR3 protein is CASSLRTGELFF. CDR3 DNA: TGTGCCAGCAGTTTGCGGACCGGGGAGCTGTTTTTT.

This clone appeared a single time. The V and J genes are TRBV4-3 and TRBJ2-2; 9 nucleotides line up with TRBD2. The CDR3 extends over 16 amino acids. The germline gives CDR1 LGHNA, CDR2 YSLEER. Trimming at V came to 1 base and at J to 4 bases, leaving 4 bases not matched to a gene. The CDR3 nucleotides are TGCGCCAGCAGCCAAGGTTCGACTAGCGGCACCGGGGAGCTGTTTTTT. Protein product: CASSQGSTSGTGELFF.

The chain couples TRBV7-2 to TRBJ1-1, with 9 bases matching TRBD1. The V gene end was trimmed by 3 bases and the J gene end by 6 bases; junction bases not matched to a gene: 5. The germline V gene has CDR1 SGHTA and CDR2 FQGNSA. This CDR3 has 14 residues. The CDR3 protein is CASSLDRGKAEAFF. CDR3 in DNA: TGTGCCAGCAGCTTGGACAGGGGAAAGGCTGAAGCTTTCTTT. Full variable domain (remainder filled in from reference TRBV7-2 and TRBJ1-1): GAGVSQSPSNKVTEKGKDVELRCDPISGHTALYWYRQSLGQGLEFLIYFQGNSAPDKSGLPSDRFSAERTGGSVSTLTIQRTQQEDSAVYLCASSLDRGKAEAFFGQGTRLTVV.

This clone was counted only a few times. The chain links TRBV5-8 to TRBJ2-7; TRBD1 might be the D (6 bases). Germline V lookup: CDR1 SGHTS, CDR2 YDEGEE. The CDR3 has 14 amino acids. V lost 5 bases, J lost 5 bases, and 17 bases lay in between. The CDR3 loop reads CASSPRTVLHEQYF. As DNA, the CDR3 is TGTGCCAGCAGTCCTCGGACAGTCCTCCACGAGCAGTACTTC.